These T cell receptor beta chains were read from a single sample in a study of shared clonotypes between healthy human individuals. The table came from immunoSEQ multiplex PCR; TCRdb's copy has only in-frame clones and leaves some out. The profile shows about 300,000 clones, about 74% of them singletons. Sequenced material: memory CD4+ T cells sorted from blood. All receptors come from a man under 40 in good health. The CDR3 runs from the conserved cysteine through the conserved F or W. A D gene is named only where the DNA matches it firmly. Clone size is stated in some rows and not others, as once, few, many or a class when expanded.

v_call: TRBV7-8; d_call: NA; j_call: TRBJ2-7; clone_size: once; cdr3_aa: CASSLNRDGDEQYF
v_call: TRBV7-6; d_call: NA; j_call: TRBJ1-2; clone_size: NA; cdr3_aa: CASSLGPFENNGYTF
v_call: TRBV25-1; d_call: NA; j_call: TRBJ2-3; clone_size: NA; cdr3_aa: CASSPPATGTDTQYF
v_call: TRBV10-1; d_call: TRBD1; j_call: TRBJ2-7; clone_size: NA; cdr3_aa: CANSCRDRKAYEQYF
v_call: TRBV27; d_call: TRBD1; j_call: TRBJ2-2; clone_size: NA; cdr3_aa: CASTSRGRPGELFF
v_call: TRBV28; d_call: TRBD2; j_call: TRBJ2-7; clone_size: few; cdr3_aa: CASSPSSGTISYEQYF
v_call: TRBV30; d_call: TRBD1; j_call: TRBJ1-2; clone_size: NA; cdr3_aa: CAWSPDRGEVTGYTF
v_call: TRBV2; d_call: NA; j_call: TRBJ1-4; clone_size: few; cdr3_aa: CASSPDRSGEKLFF
v_call: TRBV7-8; d_call: NA; j_call: TRBJ2-6; clone_size: few; cdr3_aa: CASSLGQGAGANVLTF
v_call: TRBV7-7; d_call: NA; j_call: TRBJ2-3; clone_size: many; cdr3_aa: CASSLGFPGSSTDTQYF
v_call: TRBV10-3; d_call: TRBD2; j_call: TRBJ2-3; clone_size: NA; cdr3_aa: CAINPSGSPDTQYF
v_call: TRBV19; d_call: TRBD2; j_call: TRBJ2-2; clone_size: few; cdr3_aa: CASSTLAGTNTGELFF
v_call: TRBV7-7; d_call: NA; j_call: TRBJ2-5; clone_size: few; cdr3_aa: CASSLARQETQYF
v_call: TRBV19; d_call: NA; j_call: TRBJ2-1; clone_size: NA; cdr3_aa: CASTLQGEQFF
v_call: TRBV6-6; d_call: TRBD2; j_call: TRBJ2-7; clone_size: NA; cdr3_aa: CASSYSSGGLYEQYF
v_call: TRBV15; d_call: TRBD2; j_call: TRBJ2-5; clone_size: NA; cdr3_aa: CATSRGVGGNRRQETQYF
v_call: TRBV29-1; d_call: TRBD1; j_call: TRBJ2-5; clone_size: once; cdr3_aa: CSARQGLLETQYF
v_call: TRBV9; d_call: TRBD2; j_call: TRBJ2-3; clone_size: few; cdr3_aa: CASSARGSLGTDTQYF
v_call: TRBV6-5; d_call: TRBD2; j_call: TRBJ2-1; clone_size: NA; cdr3_aa: CASSYSTSGLYNEQFF
v_call: TRBV7-2; d_call: NA; j_call: TRBJ1-5; clone_size: NA; cdr3_aa: CASSPGGWHQPQHF
v_call: TRBV2; d_call: NA; j_call: TRBJ1-3; clone_size: NA; cdr3_aa: CASLDASSGNTIYF
v_call: TRBV6-1; d_call: NA; j_call: TRBJ1-6; clone_size: NA; cdr3_aa: CASSEFETGLDSPLHF
v_call: TRBV4-1; d_call: TRBD2; j_call: TRBJ2-1; clone_size: once; cdr3_aa: CASSQVLSGIRLPYNEQFF
v_call: TRBV18; d_call: NA; j_call: TRBJ1-4; clone_size: NA; cdr3_aa: CASSPIQGTNEKLFF
v_call: TRBV6-6; d_call: TRBD1; j_call: TRBJ2-7; clone_size: NA; cdr3_aa: CASSYTMDRGYEQYF
v_call: TRBV11-2; d_call: TRBD1; j_call: TRBJ2-4; clone_size: few; cdr3_aa: CASSPRQGGAKNIQYF
v_call: TRBV7-9; d_call: NA; j_call: TRBJ1-4; clone_size: many; cdr3_aa: CASSLPGSNEKLFF